A single T cell receptor (beta chain) is shown here with its context. V lost 8 bases to trimming and J lost 7 bases; unmatched junction nucleotides: 6. The CDR3 totals 13 residues. CDR1 and CDR2 (germline): LNHNV, YYDKDF (reference sequence). The sample comes from a study of blood T cell repertoires in COVID-19. On the study more broadly: COVID-19 samples from acute and convalescent phases originated in the United States, Italy and Spain.

Sequenced by immunoSEQ multiplex PCR; TCRdb stores in-frame clones only, minus some. The sample lists more than 75,000 clones; roughly 88% were seen once. The specimen sequenced was peripheral blood. The receptor's source is a woman older than 75 with acute or convalescent COVID-19. The chain employs TRBV15 and TRBJ2-2; 8 bases agree with TRBD2. The CDR3 reads CATGLGGDGELFF. The CDR3 DNA follows: TGTGCCACCGGCCTCGGGGGGGACGGGGAGCTGTTTTTT.